This is a list of T cell receptor beta chains from one sample in a study of chemoradiotherapy in HPV16-positive cancers. The data were produced by immunoSEQ multiplex PCR, yet TCRdb's version contains in-frame clones alone and is incomplete. The data show 9,500 to 12,000 clones, about 68% seen once. The specimen was collected from a patient who underwent chemoradiotherapy. The receptors come from a human donor with HPV-associated anogenital cancer. Each CDR3 is given with its conserved first and last residue. The D gene is left open where the match is weak.

>TRBJ1-2|NA|TRBV14
TGTGCCAGCAGCGGTACGGGACTCGGCTATGGCTACACCTTC
CASSGTGLGYGYTF